The 13 T cell receptor beta chains reported below all come from one sample, sequenced in a study of blood T cell repertoires in COVID-19. Method: immunoSEQ multiplex PCR; TCRdb's copy keeps in-frame clones and lacks some. The sample carries about 250,000 clones, 85% to 90% recorded once. Material: PBMCs or T cells enriched from blood (not recorded which). The receptors were gathered from a man between 35 and 55 years old who had recovered from COVID-19.

V is TRBV19 and J is TRBJ2-3; 12 bases match TRBD2. CDR1 LNHDA and CDR2 SQIVND come from the germline V gene (reference sequence). The length of the CDR3 is 17 residues. V trimming: 4 bases; J trimming: 5 bases; junction bases outside the gene matches: 10. The CDR3 here is CASSNPTSGRTIDTQYF. The CDR3 nucleotides read TGTGCCAGTAGTAACCCTACTAGCGGGAGGACGATAGATACGCAGTATTTT.

The chain employs TRBV6-5 and TRBJ1-4; TRBD1 is a possible D gene (6 bases). The V end lost 3 bases, the J end lost 3 bases, and 14 bases lay between the germline ends. CDR1 and CDR2 (germline): MNHEY, SVGAGI. The CDR3 consists of 16 residues. The CDR3 loop reads CASSYTGQVANEKLFF. The DNA of the CDR3 is TGTGCCAGCAGTTATACAGGGCAGGTTGCTAATGAAAAACTGTTTTTT.

This clone has at least ten counts. The chain combines TRBV6-5 with TRBJ2-1; D ambiguous. Germline CDR1 MNHEY, CDR2 SVGAGI. The CDR3 runs 11 residues. The ends were cut back, 3 bases at V and 6 bases at J, with 3 bases in the middle. The CDR3 loop is CASSYLNEQFF. In DNA, the CDR3 is TGTGCCAGCAGTTATCTCAATGAGCAGTTCTTC.

The J gene is TRBJ1-1, the V gene TRBV28, with 7 bases identical to TRBD1. CDR3 length equals 16 residues. Germline CDR1 is MDHEN and CDR2 is SYDVKM. The junction had 11 bases not matched to a gene; V was cut back by 5 bases and J by 2 bases. CDR3 DNA: TGTGCCAGCAGTCCCGGAGGAGAGGGGGCCAACACTGAAGCTTTCTTT. Protein: CASSPGGEGANTEAFF.

The chain uses TRBV19 and TRBJ1-1, with D perhaps TRBD1 (6 bases). The CDR3 consists of 13 residues. Trimming removed 4 bases at V and 0 bases at J, with 6 bases between. Germline-derived CDR1 and CDR2 are LNHDA and SQIVND (reference sequence). The CDR3 protein is CASSNRVNTEAFF. CDR3 nucleotide sequence: TGTGCCAGTAGTAACAGGGTGAACACTGAAGCTTTCTTT.

This clone was seen a handful of times. The chain is built from TRBV18 and TRBJ1-2, with D perhaps matching TRBD1 (6 bases). The germline V gene has CDR1 KGHSH and CDR2 LQKENI. The CDR3 is 16 residues long. V was trimmed by 2 bases and J by 1 base, leaving 14 bases between them. The CDR3 DNA is TGTGCCAGCTCACCAAAGCTACAGGGAGATAACTATGGCTACACCTTC. Its protein is CASSPKLQGDNYGYTF.

This chain uses TRBV28 with TRBJ1-2; D is ambiguous. The CDR3 sequence is 13 residues long. Germline V gives CDR1 MDHEN, CDR2 SYDVKM. Trimming removed 0 bases from V and 6 bases from J, with 8 bases in between. The DNA of the CDR3 is TGTGCCAGCAGTTTATGGGGTCGGGATGGCTACACCTTC. Its protein product is CASSLWGRDGYTF.

V usage is TRBV3-1 (or the pseudogene TRBV3-2) and J usage is TRBJ1-2; 7 bases are a match to TRBD1. CDR3 size: 13 residues. The germline CDR1 and CDR2 sequences are LGHDT and YNNKEL (reference sequence). J gave up 8 bases and V 4 bases, and 7 bases lay outside the gene matches. The CDR3 DNA sequence: TGTGCCAGCAGCCTAGTACAGGGGTCAGGCTACACCTTC. This encodes CASSLVQGSGYTF.

The V and J genes are TRBV30 and TRBJ2-5; the D gene is possibly TRBD2 (5 bases). Germline V gene lookup returns CDR1 GTSNPN and CDR2 SVGIG (reference sequence). This CDR3 spans 13 amino acids. The V and J ends lost 0 bases and 5 bases respectively, with 10 bases between them. CDR3 bases: TGTGCCTGGAGTGTAGGGCGAGGGGAGACCCAGTACTTC. Protein: CAWSVGRGETQYF.

This clone was seen a few times. One end of the junction does not line up with germline, which may come from a read error. The rearrangement joins TRBV19 to TRBJ2-1; 11 bases map to TRBD2. The V gene's germline CDR1 is LNHDA and CDR2 SQIVND (reference sequence). There are 12 residues in the CDR3. The DNA for the CDR3 is TGTGCCAGTAGTACTAGCGGGGGGCAGGAGGTCTTC. It codes for CASSTSGGQEVF.

The chain recombines TRBV7-8 with TRBJ1-1; a possible D gene is TRBD1 (5 bases). V was cut by 5 bases and J by 8 bases, with 18 bases left in between. CDR3 length: 14 residues. Germline V gives CDR1 SGHVS, CDR2 FQNEAQ. CDR3 region: CASSPHRSLGEAFF. In DNA form, the CDR3 reads TGTGCCAGCAGCCCCCACAGGAGCTTGGGCGAAGCTTTCTTT.

The genes are TRBV27 and TRBJ1-2; D may be TRBD1 (6 bases). CDR3 length: 15 amino acids. Per germline, CDR1 MNHEY and CDR2 SMNVEV (reference sequence). The V and J ends lost 3 bases and 4 bases respectively, with 15 bases between them. CDR3 bases: TGTGCCAGCAGTTTGTGGGCAGGGGAAGGCTATGGCTACACCTTC. Translating gives CASSLWAGEGYGYTF.

The chain employs TRBV29-1 and TRBJ2-5; 10 bases match TRBD1. This CDR3 is 15 amino acids long. CDR1 SQVTM and CDR2 ANQGSEA come from the germline V gene. V trimming: 3 bases; J trimming: 5 bases; junction bases outside the gene matches: 9. CDR3 DNA sequence: TGCAGCGTTGACGGGGGACAGGGGAGGTGGGAGACCCAGTACTTC. Its translation is CSVDGGQGRWETQYF.